The clone carrying this T cell receptor beta chain has a handful of counts. The data belong to a study of T-cell memory formation after mild COVID-19. TCRdb called the 5' RACE reads again in MiXCR, with one record for every CDR3 protein. The table has about 300,000 distinct CDR3 sequences, approximately 19% seen once. Germline V gives CDR1 KGHSH, CDR2 LQKENI. The ends were cut back, 3 bases at V and 6 bases at J, with 8 bases in the middle. This CDR3 contains 12 residues. The chain uses TRBV18 and TRBJ1-1; D is ambiguous. Sequencing was done on a sample of PBMCs or a T cell subset sorted from them (not recorded which). The sequence was obtained from a man between 18 and 35 years old who had mild COVID-19 (a few samples of this study predate the infection). Cell type and time point are not known. In DNA, the CDR3 is TGTGCCAGCTCACCCATCGTCCCTGAAGCTTTCTTT. As protein: CASSPIVPEAFF.